One sample yielded the 16 T cell receptor beta chains listed below, sequenced in a study of cytomegalovirus exposure and HLA in healthy donors. PCR used 60 Vbeta primers and 13 Jbeta primers. Sequencing used immunoSEQ multiplex PCR; TCRdb keeps in-frame clones, though not all of them. This table lists 100,000 to 150,000 clones. Sequencing input: PBMCs. All receptors derive from a man between 18 and 35 years old in good health and CMV-seronegative.

The rearrangement joins TRBV11-3 to TRBJ1-1; TRBD1 matches 11 bases. After removal of 4 bases from V and 3 bases from J, the junction contained 10 bases not matched to a gene. The CDR3 is 17 amino acids. Germline-derived CDR1 and CDR2 are SGHNT and YENEEA. CDR3 nucleotides: TGTGCCAGCAGCTCAGGGGACAGGGGGGCTCGGTACACTGAAGCTTTCTTT. Translation: CASSSGDRGARYTEAFF. Based on the CDR3 plus reference TRBV11-3 and TRBJ1-1, the full variable domain is EAGVVQSPRYKIIEKKQPVAFWCNPISGHNTLYWYLQNLGQGPELLIRYENEEAVDDSQLPKDRFSAERLKGVDSTLKIQPAELGDSAVYLCASSSGDRGARYTEAFFGQGTRLTVV.

The chain combines TRBV7-2 with TRBJ1-6; 7 positions match TRBD1. This CDR3 has 18 residues. Germline values: CDR1 SGHTA, CDR2 FQGNSA. Unmatched junction bases numbered 11, after V lost 0 bases and J lost 6 bases. The CDR3 DNA reads TGTGCCAGCAGCTTAGCGCAACAGGGGTCGCGTTTTAATTCACCCCTCCACTTT. Protein sequence: CASSLAQQGSRFNSPLHF. Supplemented by reference TRBV7-2 and TRBJ1-6, the full variable domain reads GAGVSQSPSNKVTEKGKDVELRCDPISGHTALYWYRQSLGQGLEFLIYFQGNSAPDKSGLPSDRFSAERTGGSVSTLTIQRTQQEDSAVYLCASSLAQQGSRFNSPLHFGNGTRLTVT.

The V and J genes are TRBV27 and TRBJ2-1; TRBD2 aligns across 9 bases. Germline CDR1 and CDR2: MNHEY and SMNVEV (reference sequence). The V segment lost 5 bases and the J segment 5 bases; nucleotides outside the gene matches: 7. The CDR3 extends over 15 amino acids. CDR3 sequence (DNA): TGTGCCAGCAGTCTTCTAGCGGGGTATAACAATGAGCAGTTCTTC. Translating it yields CASSLLAGYNNEQFF.

V and J are TRBV9 and TRBJ1-1; no clear D. CDR1 and CDR2 (germline): SGDLS, YYNGEE. The CDR3 has 12 amino acids. V dropped 4 bases and J dropped 0 bases, with 4 bases sitting between them. The CDR3 is CASSPVNTEAFF. DNA of the CDR3: TGTGCCAGCAGCCCAGTGAACACTGAAGCTTTCTTT.

The V call is TRBV7-3, the J call TRBJ2-1; 9 positions agree with TRBD1. The CDR3 extends over 15 amino acids. V was pared by 4 bases and J by 2 bases, with 3 bases of the junction left unmatched. Germline V gives CDR1 SGHTA, CDR2 FQGTGA. The CDR3 DNA reads as TGTGCCAGCAGCTCCGGGACAGGGCCCTACAATGAGCAGTTCTTC. Translating gives CASSSGTGPYNEQFF.

The chain is built from TRBV5-6 and TRBJ1-5; no definite D call. This CDR3 has 12 residues. Germline V CDR1 and CDR2: SGHDT, YYEEEE. Trimming stripped 0 bases from V and 5 bases from J, with 3 bases between. CDR3 loop: CASSLADQPQHF. CDR3 DNA sequence: TGTGCCAGCAGCTTGGCGGATCAGCCCCAGCATTTT.

This CDR3 is CASSLGQTYEQYF. CDR3 DNA sequence: TGTGCCAGCAGTTTGGGGCAGACCTACGAGCAGTACTTC. This chain joins TRBV27 and TRBJ2-7; possibly TRBD1 for D (5 bases). The V end lost 3 bases, the J end lost 2 bases, and 8 bases lay between the germline ends. This CDR3 is 13 amino acids long. Germline V gives CDR1 MNHEY, CDR2 SMNVEV (reference sequence).

This chain uses TRBV9 with TRBJ1-1; D is possibly TRBD1 (5 bases). CDR1 is SGDLS, CDR2 YYNGEE, per germline. The CDR3 is 15 amino acids. With 0 bases removed from V and 6 bases from J, the gap between germline ends came to 15 bases. Written as DNA, the CDR3 is TGTGCCAGCAGCGTAGTTGGGGGAGGACGGGCTGAAGCTTTCTTT. This sequence encodes CASSVVGGGRAEAFF. Filled out from reference TRBV9 and TRBJ1-1, the complete variable domain reads DSGVTQTPKHLITATGQRVTLRCSPRSGDLSVYWYQQSLDQGLQFLIQYYNGEERAKGNILERFSAQQFPDLHSELNLSSLELGDSALYFCASSVVGGGRAEAFFGQGTRLTVV.

The chain couples TRBV7-9 to TRBJ2-1; no definite D call. CDR1 and CDR2 from the germline V gene are SEHNR and FQNEAQ (reference sequence). This CDR3 is built from 15 residues. V was cut by 8 bases and J by 4 bases, with 18 bases left in between. CDR3 amino acids: CASPVVEAVYNEQFF. CDR3 nucleotide sequence: TGTGCCAGCCCTGTAGTAGAGGCGGTTTACAATGAGCAGTTCTTC.

V and J are TRBV19 and TRBJ2-2, with D maybe TRBD2 (6 bases). Germline-derived CDR1 and CDR2 are LNHDA and SQIVND (reference sequence). The CDR3 has 14 amino acids. V was pared by 10 bases and J by 7 bases, with 19 bases between. Written as DNA, the CDR3 is TGTGCCACTGCGTTTGGGGGGTCGGGCGGGGAGCTGTTTTTT. Protein product: CATAFGGSGGELFF. Complete variable domain (other parts from reference TRBV19 and TRBJ2-2): DGGITQSPKYLFRKEGQNVTLSCEQNLNHDAMYWYRQDPGQGLRLIYYSQIVNDFQKGDIAEGYSVSREKKESFPLTVTSAQKNPTAFYLCATAFGGSGGELFFGEGSRLTVL.

The V gene is TRBV7-9, the J gene TRBJ1-5; unclear D gene. Trimming pared 0 bases from V and 6 bases from J, leaving 9 bases between. Germline values: CDR1 SEHNR, CDR2 FQNEAQ (reference sequence). The CDR3 sequence is 14 residues long. CDR3 nucleotides: TGTGCCAGCAGCTTAGCAGGACTGAGTCAGCCCCAGCATTTT. This gives the protein CASSLAGLSQPQHF.

The chain recombines TRBV10-3 with TRBJ2-3; D may be TRBD2 (5 bases). Germline lookup yields CDR1 ENHRY and CDR2 SYGVKD. V shed 10 bases and J shed 2 bases, with 16 bases lying between them. CDR3 length: 14 residues. The CDR3 reads CATRGGINTDTQYF. In DNA, the CDR3 is TGTGCCACCCGGGGTGGGATCAACACAGATACGCAGTATTTT.

V and J are TRBV11-3 and TRBJ2-1; the match to TRBD1 covers 9 bases. There are 14 residues in the CDR3. The germline V gene encodes CDR1 SGHNT and CDR2 YENEEA. Trimming at V came to 5 bases and at J to 6 bases, leaving 5 bases not matched to a gene. The CDR3 coding sequence is TGTGCCAGCAGCCCGGGACAGGGATCCAATGAGCAGTTCTTC. Translated: CASSPGQGSNEQFF.

V is TRBV7-2 and J is TRBJ2-1; 8 bases map to TRBD1. CDR1 is SGHTA, CDR2 FQGNSA, per germline. Trimming at V came to 2 bases and at J to 6 bases, leaving 6 bases not matched to a gene. This CDR3 is 15 amino acids long. The CDR3 sequence: CASSLNLQGVNEQFF. The CDR3 DNA reads TGTGCCAGCAGCTTAAACCTACAGGGGGTCAATGAGCAGTTCTTC.

V is TRBV18 and J is TRBJ2-4, with D perhaps TRBD1 (6 bases). The CDR3 runs 13 residues. Trimming shortened V by 6 bases and J by 6 bases, and 12 bases separated the two germline ends. Germline V lookup: CDR1 KGHSH, CDR2 LQKENI. CDR3 DNA sequence: TGTGCCAGCTCCCGGACAGAGGGAAACATTCAGTACTTC. Protein sequence: CASSRTEGNIQYF. The variable domain in full, completed from reference TRBV18 and TRBJ2-4, reads NAGVMQNPRHLVRRRGQEARLRCSPMKGHSHVYWYRQLPEEGLKFMVYLQKENIIDESGMPKERFSAEFPKEGPSILRIQQVVRGDSAAYFCASSRTEGNIQYFGAGTRLSVL.

The chain recombines TRBV5-1 with TRBJ2-2; 10 bases agree with TRBD2. CDR1 and CDR2 from the germline V gene are SGHRS and YFSETQ. This CDR3 comprises 15 residues. The J segment lost 4 bases and the V segment lost 8 bases, leaving 8 bases of the junction unmatched. The CDR3 DNA follows: TGCGCCAGTGGAACCGGGACTAGCGTCACCGGGGAGCTGTTTTTT. This translates into CASGTGTSVTGELFF. The variable domain in full, completed from reference TRBV5-1 and TRBJ2-2, reads KAGVTQTPRYLIKTRGQQVTLSCSPISGHRSVSWYQQTPGQGLQFLFEYFSETQRNKGNFPGRFSGRQFSNSRSEMNVSTLELGDSALYLCASGTGTSVTGELFFGEGSRLTVL.